This is a list of T cell receptor beta chains from one sample in a study of cytomegalovirus exposure and HLA in healthy donors. Clones were sequenced by immunoSEQ multiplex PCR, and TCRdb holds only the in-frame ones, with some missing. The repertoire has about 150,000 clones, 70% to 90% of them found once; the top ten carry 2% to 2.5%. The sample was PBMCs. These receptors all stem from a woman aged 18-29 years in good health and CMV-seronegative. Both conserved end residues are part of each CDR3. The D gene is left open where the match is weak. Clone size is stated in some rows and not others, as once, few, many or a class when expanded.

NA	TRBJ1-5	TRBV19	NA	CASSISRGGWGPQPQHF	TGTGCCAGTAGTATCTCACGCGGGGGCTGGGGGCCTCAGCCCCAGCATTTT
NA	TRBJ2-2	TRBV2	NA	CASSMDSANTGELFF	TGTGCCAGCAGTATGGACAGCGCGAACACCGGGGAGCTGTTTTTT
NA	TRBJ2-3	TRBV2	NA	CASRGISGTDTQYF	TGTGCCAGCCGGGGGATCTCGGGCACAGATACGCAGTATTTT
NA	TRBJ2-1	TRBV19	NA	CASSAGLSGYNNEQFF	TGTGCCAGTAGTGCAGGACTTTCCGGGTACAACAATGAGCAGTTCTTC
NA	TRBJ2-1	TRBV11-2	TRBD2	CASSLSSRAGGPFEQFF	TGTGCCAGCAGCTTAAGTTCGAGAGCGGGGGGTCCGTTTGAGCAGTTCTTC
NA	TRBJ1-2	TRBV18	TRBD1	CASSAQGAYGYTF	TGTGCCAGCTCCGCCCAGGGGGCCTATGGCTACACCTTC
NA	TRBJ2-7	TRBV4-3	NA	CASSQVPGGSYEQYF	TGCGCCAGCAGCCAAGTACCCGGAGGTTCCTACGAGCAGTACTTC
NA	TRBJ2-2	TRBV6-6	NA	CASRPMTGNTGELFF	TGTGCCAGCAGACCGATGACAGGGAACACCGGGGAGCTGTTTTTT
few	TRBJ2-1	TRBV5-1	TRBD2	CASSSGTSGRGYNEQFF	TGCGCCAGCAGCTCAGGGACTAGCGGGAGGGGGTACAATGAGCAGTTCTTC
few	TRBJ1-4	TRBV2	TRBD1	CASSNRGASEKLFF	TGTGCCAGCAGTAACAGGGGCGCCTCTGAAAAACTGTTTTTT
NA	TRBJ2-3	TRBV27	TRBD2	CASSPTVKRGATDTQYF	TGTGCCAGCAGTCCCACCGTCAAGCGGGGTGCGACAGATACGCAGTATTTT
NA	TRBJ1-4	TRBV28	TRBD1	CASSLAGGAELFF	TGTGCCAGCAGTTTAGCAGGGGGCGCGGAACTGTTTTTT
NA	TRBJ1-6	TRBV6-6	NA	CAAKQDPTYNSPLHF	TGTGCCGCCAAACAGGACCCCACCTATAATTCACCCCTCCACTTT
NA	TRBJ1-2	TRBV6-5	NA	CASSYVGVAPFYGYTF	TGTGCCAGCAGTTACGTGGGAGTAGCCCCGTTTTATGGCTACACCTTC
NA	TRBJ2-1	TRBV4-1	TRBD1	CASSQPLGTGPHNEQFF	TGCGCCAGCAGCCAACCACTCGGGACAGGGCCCCACAATGAGCAGTTCTTC
NA	TRBJ1-3	TRBV7-9	NA	CSSSLRRGTTGNTIYF	TGTTCCAGCAGCTTAAGAAGGGGGACTACTGGAAACACCATATATTTT
NA	TRBJ2-3	TRBV11-2	NA	CASSLAGPDTQYF	TGTGCCAGCAGCTTAGCTGGCCCAGATACGCAGTATTTT
NA	TRBJ1-1	TRBV5-5	NA	CASSLGEAGTEAFF	TGTGCCAGCAGCTTGGGAGAGGCGGGGACTGAAGCTTTCTTT
NA	TRBJ2-2	TRBV5-1	TRBD2	CASSLRTSGANTGELFF	TGCGCCAGCAGCTTGAGGACTAGCGGGGCGAACACCGGGGAGCTGTTTTTT
NA	TRBJ2-7	TRBV28	TRBD1	CASSLSWDRGGEQYF	TGTGCCAGCAGTTTAAGTTGGGACAGGGGTGGGGAGCAGTACTTC
few	TRBJ2-3	TRBV27	TRBD2	CASSLYRLADKYF	TGTGCCAGCAGTTTATATCGACTAGCGGACAAGTATTTT
NA	TRBJ2-7	TRBV21-1	NA	CASSKAGSSYEQYF	TGTGCCAGCAGCAAAGCGGGCAGCTCCTACGAGCAGTACTTC
once	TRBJ2-7	TRBV2	NA	CASNLLGNEQYF	TGTGCCAGCAACCTACTAGGGAACGAGCAGTACTTC
NA	TRBJ2-2	TRBV30	TRBD2	CAWSVKWSSGREYVNTGELFF	TGTGCCTGGAGTGTAAAGTGGAGTAGCGGGAGGGAGTATGTGAACACCGGGGAGCTGTTTTTT
few	TRBJ2-4	TRBV5-1	NA	CASSYTSPLAKNIQYF	TGCGCCAGCAGCTACACCTCCCCATTAGCCAAAAACATTCAGTACTTC
NA	TRBJ1-2	TRBV6-5	NA	CASSFDSYYGYTF	TGTGCCAGCAGTTTCGACAGTTACTATGGCTACACCTTC